This T cell receptor beta chain stems from a study of T-cell reconstitution after alpha-beta-depleted transplantation in children. CDR3 length: 15 amino acids. Losses at the gene ends were 2 bases for V and 4 bases for J; bases not matched to a gene: 5. Per germline, CDR1 SGHTA and CDR2 FQGNSA. As it was prepared, the TCRbeta library received unique molecular identifiers. TCRdb redid the calling of the PCR reads with MiXCR, one entry per CDR3 protein. The table lists 640,000 or so distinct CDR3 sequences, 16% of them singletons. The receptor's source is a human donor who donated a stem cell graft to a child with acute myeloid leukemia. The sample here was PBMCs from the stem cell graft donor, taken from the stem cell graft. V usage is TRBV7-2 and J usage is TRBJ2-5; 9 bases fit TRBD2. The CDR3 spells CASSLSSGGLETQYF. The CDR3 DNA is TGTGCCAGCAGCTTAAGCAGCGGGGGGTTAGAGACCCAGTACTTC. Variable domain in full (rest from reference TRBV7-2 and TRBJ2-5): GAGVSQSPSNKVTEKGKDVELRCDPISGHTALYWYRQSLGQGLEFLIYFQGNSAPDKSGLPSDRFSAERTGGSVSTLTIQRTQQEDSAVYLCASSLSSGGLETQYFGPGTRLLVL.